This T cell receptor (beta chain) stems from a study of T cells in Graves' hyperthyroidism and ophthalmopathy. Overall study results and limits: Within blood appeared most thyroid clonotypes that had expanded above 0.001.

Patients affected by ophthalmopathy presented a Clinical Activity Score of at least 3, a NOSPECS grade of at least 4, and disease duration below 3 months. Using RNA transcripts as the source, TCR beta CDR3 regions were amplified. The HTBI primer set was used in a first-round RT-PCR of the TCR CDR3. TCRdb recomputed calls from the multiplex PCR reads with MiXCR, one row per CDR3 protein. The top ten hold roughly an eighth of the sample, which has 700,000 or so distinct CDR3 sequences, roughly 14% seen once. The CDR3 sequence is 13 residues long. Germline values: CDR1 DFQATT, CDR2 SNEGSKA (reference sequence). The ends were cut back, 8 bases at V and 2 bases at J, with 16 bases in the middle. This clonotype came up a few times. No antigen is known for it.

Sequenced material: blood. The sequence was collected from a woman aged 50 to 60 with Graves' ophthalmopathy. The chain recombines TRBV20-1 with TRBJ2-7; D gene unclear. CDR3 nucleotide sequence: TGCAGTACAAGAAACCCAAATACCTACGAGCAGTACTTC. The encoded protein is CSTRNPNTYEQYF.